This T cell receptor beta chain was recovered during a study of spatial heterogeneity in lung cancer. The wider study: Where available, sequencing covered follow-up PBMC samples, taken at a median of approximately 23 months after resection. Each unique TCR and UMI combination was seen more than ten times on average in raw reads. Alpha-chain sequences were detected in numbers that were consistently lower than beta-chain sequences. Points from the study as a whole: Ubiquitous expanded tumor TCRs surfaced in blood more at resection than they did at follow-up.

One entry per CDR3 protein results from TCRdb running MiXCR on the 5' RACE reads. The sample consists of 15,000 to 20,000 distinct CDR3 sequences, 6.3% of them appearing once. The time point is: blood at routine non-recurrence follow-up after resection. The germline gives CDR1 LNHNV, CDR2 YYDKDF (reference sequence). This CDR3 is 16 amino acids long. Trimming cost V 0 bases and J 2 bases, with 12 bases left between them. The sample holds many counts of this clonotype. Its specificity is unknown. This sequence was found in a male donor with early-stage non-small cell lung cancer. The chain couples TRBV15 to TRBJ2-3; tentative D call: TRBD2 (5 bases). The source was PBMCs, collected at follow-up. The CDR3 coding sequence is TGTGCCACCAGCAGAGACCAAGTGCGGGCCACAGATACGCAGTATTTT. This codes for CATSRDQVRATDTQYF.